This is a list of T cell receptor beta chains from one sample in a study of Ad26.COV2.S vaccination and SARS-CoV-2 variants. TCRdb's table, derived via immunoSEQ multiplex PCR, lists solely in-frame clones and lacks some. The table includes 440,000 or so clones, about 90% detected once. Specimen: peripheral blood, collected in a trial of Ad26.COV2.S vaccine versus placebo. The source is a person aged 18-65 years who received the Ad26.COV2.S COVID-19 vaccine or a placebo. CDR3s include the opening cysteine and the closing phenylalanine or tryptophan. Fields, in order: clone size, V gene, D gene, J gene, CDR3 protein, CDR3 DNA. A D gene is named only where the DNA matches it firmly. Clone sizes are given selectively: once, few, many, or a class where the clone is expanded.

abundance: NA
v_gene: TRBV7-9
d_gene: NA
j_gene: TRBJ1-1
CDR3aa: CASSLSGNTEAFF
CDR3nt: TGTGCCAGCAGCTTGTCGGGGAACACTGAAGCTTTCTTT

abundance: NA
v_gene: TRBV30
d_gene: NA
j_gene: TRBJ1-6
CDR3aa: CAWSVLGGNSPLHF
CDR3nt: TGTGCCTGGAGTGTCTTAGGGGGAAATTCACCCCTCCACTTT

abundance: NA
v_gene: TRBV4-1
d_gene: NA
j_gene: TRBJ1-4
CDR3aa: CASSQRLEVMKLFF
CDR3nt: TGCGCCAGCAGCCAAAGATTAGAGGTGATGAAACTGTTTTTT

abundance: NA
v_gene: TRBV4-3
d_gene: NA
j_gene: TRBJ1-6
CDR3aa: CASSQDRGARPLHF
CDR3nt: TGCGCCAGCAGCCAAGATCGGGGGGCTCGGCCCCTCCACTTT

abundance: NA
v_gene: TRBV27
d_gene: TRBD1
j_gene: TRBJ2-3
CDR3aa: CASRLGQGGDTQYF
CDR3nt: TGTGCCAGCAGACTGGGACAGGGTGGGGATACGCAGTATTTT

abundance: NA
v_gene: TRBV6-2/TRBV6-3
d_gene: NA
j_gene: TRBJ1-5
CDR3aa: CASSQNPGQRGNQPQHF
CDR3nt: TGTGCCAGCAGCCAAAACCCCGGACAGAGAGGGAATCAGCCCCAGCATTTT

abundance: NA
v_gene: TRBV19
d_gene: NA
j_gene: TRBJ2-1
CDR3aa: CASRQLSSYNEQFF
CDR3nt: TGTGCCAGTAGACAGTTGAGCTCCTACAATGAGCAGTTCTTC

abundance: NA
v_gene: TRBV7-9
d_gene: NA
j_gene: TRBJ2-7
CDR3aa: CASSLKGTEQYF
CDR3nt: TGTGCCAGCAGCTTAAAGGGAACCGAGCAGTACTTC

abundance: NA
v_gene: TRBV19
d_gene: NA
j_gene: TRBJ2-5
CDR3aa: CASSIATGRETQYF
CDR3nt: TGTGCCAGTAGTATAGCGACAGGCCGGGAGACCCAGTACTTC

abundance: NA
v_gene: TRBV2
d_gene: TRBD2
j_gene: TRBJ2-2
CDR3aa: CASRGLAEFTGELFF
CDR3nt: TGTGCCAGCAGAGGACTAGCGGAGTTCACCGGGGAGCTGTTTTTT

abundance: NA
v_gene: TRBV7-9
d_gene: NA
j_gene: TRBJ2-1
CDR3aa: CASSYNNEQFF
CDR3nt: TGTGCCAGCAGCTACAACAATGAGCAGTTCTTC

abundance: few
v_gene: TRBV10-1
d_gene: NA
j_gene: TRBJ1-3
CDR3aa: CATPPAQRRTGNTIYF
CDR3nt: TGCGCCACTCCACCGGCACAAAGGCGGACTGGAAACACCATATATTTT

abundance: NA
v_gene: TRBV3-1/TRBV3-2
d_gene: TRBD1
j_gene: TRBJ2-1
CDR3aa: CASSNPRTGKQFF
CDR3nt: TGTGCCAGCAGCAATCCGAGGACAGGAAAGCAGTTCTTC

abundance: NA
v_gene: TRBV7-2
d_gene: TRBD2
j_gene: TRBJ2-1
CDR3aa: CASSQRQRGGNEQFF
CDR3nt: TGTGCCAGCAGCCAGCGCCAGCGGGGGGGCAATGAGCAGTTCTTC

abundance: NA
v_gene: TRBV3-1/TRBV3-2
d_gene: TRBD2
j_gene: TRBJ2-1
CDR3aa: CASSEGLAGYNEQFF
CDR3nt: TGTGCCAGCAGCGAAGGACTAGCGGGCTACAATGAGCAGTTCTTC

abundance: NA
v_gene: TRBV6-5
d_gene: TRBD1
j_gene: TRBJ2-5
CDR3aa: CASRQGKETQYF
CDR3nt: TGTGCCAGCAGACAGGGGAAAGAGACCCAGTACTTC

abundance: NA
v_gene: TRBV3-1/TRBV3-2
d_gene: NA
j_gene: TRBJ2-7
CDR3aa: CASSQCAQAGEGNEQYF
CDR3nt: TGTGCCAGCAGCCAGTGCGCCCAGGCAGGGGAGGGCAACGAGCAGTACTTC

abundance: NA
v_gene: TRBV19
d_gene: TRBD2
j_gene: TRBJ2-5
CDR3aa: CASRRTSAETQYF
CDR3nt: TGTGCCAGTAGGAGGACTAGCGCAGAGACCCAGTACTTC

abundance: NA
v_gene: TRBV6-6
d_gene: NA
j_gene: TRBJ2-5
CDR3aa: CASSSGPDTQYF
CDR3nt: TGTGCCAGCAGTTCGGGCCCTGATACCCAGTACTTC

abundance: NA
v_gene: TRBV2
d_gene: TRBD2
j_gene: TRBJ2-3
CDR3aa: CASSFSGASTDTQYF
CDR3nt: TGTGCCAGCAGTTTTAGCGGGGCTAGCACAGATACGCAGTATTTT